This T cell receptor beta chain was documented in a study of STAT5B mutations in CD4+ large granular lymphocyte leukemia. Across the whole study: The CDR3 'QG' motif was associated with a particular HLA allele among healthy donors. Study results and limitations: Top patient clones used TRBV06 genes more often: 8/27 versus 2/35 in controls.

The table came from immunoSEQ multiplex PCR; TCRdb's copy has only in-frame clones and leaves some out. The sample has approximately 32,000 clones, more than 70% seen once. The CDR3 has 15 amino acids. CDR1 is SGHTA, CDR2 FQGNSA, per germline. V lost 5 bases, J lost 8 bases, and 21 bases lay in between. Comments on this clone: Its matching antigen is unknown.

The origin of this receptor is a human donor in good health. The J gene is TRBJ1-2, the V gene TRBV7-2; tentative D call: TRBD1 (6 bases). The sample was CD4+ T cells from blood buffy coats. CDR3 nucleotide sequence: TGTGCCAGCAGCCAGCAACAGGGACTCCTTACGGGCTACACCTTC. This gives the protein CASSQQQGLLTGYTF.